This is a list of T cell receptor beta chains from one sample in a study of STAT5B mutations in CD4+ large granular lymphocyte leukemia. Using immunoSEQ multiplex PCR, the repertoire was profiled, and TCRdb retains in-frame clones only, with some absent. Of 20,000 to 25,000 clones detected, 82% appear once; the ten largest clones hold 8.6%. Material for sequencing was CD4+ T cells from blood buffy coats. All receptors come from a human donor in good health. CDR3s include the opening cysteine and the closing phenylalanine or tryptophan. Fields, in order: J gene, V gene, clone size, D gene, CDR3 DNA, CDR3 protein. A D gene is named only where the DNA matches it firmly. Clone size is shown for a subset of rows, as once, few, many or a class of expanded clone.

TRBJ1-1,TRBV15,.,.,TGTGCCACCAGCAGAGGAGAGGACATGAACACTGAAGCTTTCTTT,CATSRGEDMNTEAFF
TRBJ1-2,TRBV2,.,.,TGTGCCAGCAGTTTGGGTAGTGGCTACACCTTC,CASSLGSGYTF
TRBJ2-5,TRBV6-1,.,TRBD1,TGTGCCAGCAGTGAGGACAGGGTGTTGGAGACCCAGTACTTC,CASSEDRVLETQYF
TRBJ1-1,TRBV27,.,.,TGTGCCAGCAGGGGACTCTACACTGAAGCTTTCTTT,CASRGLYTEAFF
TRBJ2-5,TRBV18,.,TRBD1,TGTGCCAGCTCACCACCGACAGGGGCCCAAGAGACCCAGTACTTC,CASSPPTGAQETQYF
TRBJ1-4,TRBV19,.,TRBD1,TGTGCCAGTAGTACGACACAGGGGTCAGGTTTTGAAAAACTGTTTTTT,CASSTTQGSGFEKLFF
TRBJ2-7,TRBV19,.,.,TGTGCCAGTAGTATAGCGGGAGCTTCCTACGAGCAGTACTTC,CASSIAGASYEQYF
TRBJ1-2,TRBV5-1,.,TRBD1,TGCGCCAGCAGCTTGAGGGCAGGGGGTGATAACTATGGCTACACCTTC,CASSLRAGGDNYGYTF
TRBJ1-3,TRBV5-8,once,.,TGTGCCAGCAGCTTCATGACAGGAGTCTCTGGAAACACCATATATTTT,CASSFMTGVSGNTIYF
TRBJ2-3,TRBV4-2,.,.,TGTGCCAGCAGCCCGGGCGGTAGGGCCCTCACAGATACGCAGTATTTT,CASSPGGRALTDTQYF
TRBJ2-5,TRBV18,.,.,TGTGCCAGCTCACCACCGATAGAGAGGGAGACCCAGTACTTC,CASSPPIERETQYF
TRBJ1-1,TRBV5-1,few,.,TGCGCCAGCAGCTTGACAGGAGTACTTAACACTGAAGCTTTCTTT,CASSLTGVLNTEAFF
TRBJ2-1,TRBV9,.,.,TGTGCCAGCAGCGTAGACTCCCCAGGTTCCTACAATGAGCAGTTCTTC,CASSVDSPGSYNEQFF
TRBJ2-7,TRBV28,.,.,TGTGCCAGCAGTTTAGGGAACGCGCTCGGCGAGCAGTACTTC,CASSLGNALGEQYF
TRBJ2-5,TRBV4-2,.,TRBD2,TGTGCCAGCAGCCAAAGGGGGGCTAGCGGGGCCCCCAAGACCCAGTACTTC,CASSQRGASGAPKTQYF
TRBJ1-3,TRBV15,.,TRBD1,TGTGCCACCAGCAGACGACAGGGGGAGGCCTCTGGAAACACCATATATTTT,CATSRRQGEASGNTIYF
TRBJ1-3,TRBV23-1,.,.,TGCGCCAGCAGTCAATCGAGGACCTCTGGAAACACCATATATTTT,CASSQSRTSGNTIYF
TRBJ1-2,TRBV7-2,.,.,TGTGCCAGCAGCTTAGCGGCGGCAGGGATTAACTATGGCTACACCTTC,CASSLAAAGINYGYTF
TRBJ1-5,TRBV19,few,.,TGTGCCAGTATTCAAAGCGGGCAGGCAAATCAGCCCCAGCATTTT,CASIQSGQANQPQHF
TRBJ2-3,TRBV18,.,TRBD2,TGTGCCAGCTCACCACCGTTCGCGGGAGGGCCGAGAGATACGCAGTATTTT,CASSPPFAGGPRDTQYF
TRBJ2-4,TRBV5-1,.,TRBD2,TGCGCCAGCAGCTCGATAGCGGGGGGAAACATTCAGTACTTC,CASSSIAGGNIQYF
TRBJ2-2,TRBV11-2,few,.,TGTGCCAGCAGCGTGCGTAGGCCCGGGGAGCTGTTTTTT,CASSVRRPGELFF
TRBJ1-1,TRBV11-2,.,.,TGTGCCAGCAGCTGGGCAGGGGCCACTGAAGCTTTCTTT,CASSWAGATEAFF
TRBJ1-6,TRBV18,few,TRBD1,TGTGCCAGCTCACCCGGGACAGGGGCTAATTCACCCCTCCACTTT,CASSPGTGANSPLHF
TRBJ2-1,TRBV2,.,.,TGTGCCAGCAGTAGCCGGGACGGATTATTTTCCTACAATGAGCAGTTCTTC,CASSSRDGLFSYNEQFF
TRBJ2-1,TRBV5-8,.,.,TGTGCCAGCAGCTTGGAACTTCACAATGAGCAGTTCTTC,CASSLELHNEQFF
TRBJ2-5,TRBV14,.,TRBD1,TGTGCCAGCAGCCGGGACAGGGGGCAACAAGAGACCCAGTACTTC,CASSRDRGQQETQYF
TRBJ1-1,TRBV21-1,.,.,TGTGCCAGCAGCAAAGATGAGGTGCGGGGGCACACTGAAGCTTTCTTT,CASSKDEVRGHTEAFF
TRBJ1-2,TRBV5-1,.,.,TGCGCCAGCACTTGGGACGGCGGATGGGACTATGGCTACACCTTC,CASTWDGGWDYGYTF
TRBJ1-6,TRBV9,.,TRBD1,TGTGCCAGCAGCGTAGGGACAGGGAATTACCGCTCCTATAATTCACCCCTCCACTTT,CASSVGTGNYRSYNSPLHF
TRBJ2-7,TRBV6-1,.,.,TGTGCAACCGGCAGGGTTGGGTACGAGCAGTACTTC,CATGRVGYEQYF
TRBJ2-3,TRBV2,.,TRBD2,TGTGCCAGCAGTGAACGACTAGCGGGACTCACAGATACGCAGTATTTT,CASSERLAGLTDTQYF
TRBJ2-2,TRBV5-1,.,.,TGCGCCAGCAGCTTGGGGGGCAGGGCTGGCACCGGGGAGCTGTTTTTT,CASSLGGRAGTGELFF
TRBJ2-7,TRBV6-5,.,TRBD1,TGTGCCAGCAGTTACTCCCGGTCAGGGGGCGACGAGCAGTACTTC,CASSYSRSGGDEQYF
TRBJ2-1,TRBV19,.,TRBD2,TGTGCCAGTAGTATAGGAGGGACTAGGTATGAGCAGTTCTTC,CASSIGGTRYEQFF
TRBJ2-1,TRBV15,.,.,TGTGCCACCAGCAGAGATGTCGGCGGAAACAATGAGCAGTTCTTC,CATSRDVGGNNEQFF
TRBJ1-5,TRBV7-9,few,TRBD1,TGTGCCAGCAGCTTAGCCGGGACAGGGATTGGGGGGCCCCAGCATTTT,CASSLAGTGIGGPQHF
TRBJ1-2,TRBV6-5,.,.,TGTGCCAGCAGGGACCGCGCCTATGGCTACACCTTC,CASRDRAYGYTF